Included here is one T cell receptor (beta chain) sequence, with context. Antigen specificity is unknown. The CDR3 is made up of 14 amino acids. CDR1 is MRHNA and CDR2 is SNTAGT in the germline V gene. The J segment lost 3 bases and the V segment lost 5 bases, leaving 4 bases of the junction unmatched. PCR amplification relied on 60 Vbeta primers (plus 13 Jbeta primers). Some clones are missing from TCRdb's copy, which holds only in-frame ones; the method was immunoSEQ multiplex PCR. Among 150,000 to 200,000 clones listed, approximately 85% were seen once. The data were taken from a study of cytomegalovirus exposure and HLA in healthy donors. The study's findings and limits: The majority of CMV-associated TCR beta chains were reported as apparently HLA-restricted in a later analysis. According to the study, 180 or so TCR beta chains were cytomegalovirus-associated. An assumption of roughly uniform sequencing depth across donors underlay the presence/absence analyses.

The sequencing input was PBMCs. The V gene is TRBV6-4, the J gene TRBJ2-3; TRBD2 aligns across 8 bases. The sequence came from a man aged 18 to 29 in good health and CMV-seropositive. The CDR3 is CASSRGGETDTQYF. CDR3 coding DNA: TGTGCCAGCAGTCGGGGGGGGGAGACAGATACGCAGTATTTT.